Presented here are 21 T cell receptor beta chains from one specimen sequenced in a study of identical twins. TCRdb re-called the 5' RACE reads with MiXCR, one entry per CDR3 protein. Of hundreds of thousands of distinct CDR3 sequences listed, about a fifth are singletons. The sample also formed part of further work on yellow fever vaccine responses in identical twins.

Sequencing input: CD4+ T cells sorted from blood. All receptors derive from a woman under 30 in good health.

This clonotype was seen a handful of times. J is TRBJ2-1 and V is TRBV6-1; D gene ambiguous. The germline CDR1 and CDR2 sequences are MNHNS and SASEGT. Trimming took off 0 bases at V and 5 bases at J, with 8 bases between the two ends. The CDR3 has 14 amino acids. CDR3 residues: CASSEAGTNNEQFF. CDR3 sequence (DNA): TGTGCCAGCAGTGAAGCGGGAACGAACAATGAGCAGTTCTTC.

A single count supports this clonotype. Germline and junction disagree at one end, which may indicate a read error. This chain connects TRBV12-3 or TRBV12-4 to TRBJ2-1; TRBD1 agrees at 8 bases. The CDR3 covers 15 residues. CDR3 bases: TGCGCCAGCACTCCGGGACAGGTTCCCTACAATGAGCAGTTCTTC. This translates into CASTPGQVPYNEQFF.

The V gene is TRBV6-1, the J gene TRBJ2-5; the D gene is possibly TRBD2 (6 bases). V was shortened by 5 bases and J by 2 bases, with 15 bases between the two germline ends. The CDR3 sequence is 15 residues long. Germline lookup yields CDR1 MNHNS and CDR2 SASEGT. The CDR3 region is CASSPLGGTQETQYF. CDR3 sequence (DNA): TGTGCCAGCAGTCCTCTGGGAGGTACTCAAGAGACCCAGTACTTC.

This chain joins TRBV7-8 and TRBJ2-4; either TRBD1 or TRBD2 may supply D (5 bases each). The CDR3 length is 15 residues. Germline V gene sequence: CDR1 SGHVS, CDR2 FQNEAQ. V lost 1 base and J 11 bases, leaving 18 bases between the germline ends. The CDR3 protein is CASSLDGSARGVQYF. CDR3 DNA: TGTGCCAGCAGCTTAGACGGGTCAGCCCGAGGGGTTCAGTACTTC.

This sequence joins TRBV20-1 and TRBJ2-7, with D possibly TRBD2 on 6 matching bases. This CDR3 region has 16 residues. The V end lost 1 base, the J end lost 3 bases, and 19 bases lay between the germline ends. Germline CDR1 and CDR2: DFQATT and SNEGSKA (reference sequence). CDR3 nucleotides: TGCAGTGCTAGAGCCCCTAACCCGGGACTCTACTACGAGCAGTACTTC. This sequence encodes CSARAPNPGLYYEQYF.

The gene calls are TRBV7-2 and TRBJ2-7; D is ambiguous. The germline gives CDR1 SGHTA, CDR2 FQGNSA. The CDR3 covers 14 residues. The V gene lost 3 bases and the J gene lost 1 base, with 10 bases spanning the gap. The CDR3, as DNA: TGTGCCAGCAGCTTCGACTGGCTTTCCTACGAGCAGTACTTC. This translates into CASSFDWLSYEQYF.

The J gene is TRBJ2-3, the V gene TRBV28, with D uncertain. V dropped 5 bases and J dropped 2 bases, with 14 bases sitting between them. The CDR3 contains 15 residues. Germline CDR1 and CDR2: MDHEN and SYDVKM. The DNA for the CDR3 is TGTGCCAGCAGTCCACCCCCGCCGGTCACAGATACGCAGTATTTT. The encoded protein is CASSPPPPVTDTQYF.

About this clonotype itself: The germline gene is not matched at one end of the junction; a read error may be the cause. V and J are TRBV5-5 and TRBJ2-7; D may be TRBD2 (5 bases). This CDR3 comprises 15 residues. Per germline, CDR1 SGHKS and CDR2 YYEKEE (reference sequence). In DNA, the CDR3 is TGTGCCAGCAGCTCCGGTCTAGCTTTCTCCTCCGAGCAGTACTTC. This gives the protein CASSSGLAFSSEQYF.

This chain links TRBV7-8 with TRBJ2-7; D assignment may be TRBD1 or TRBD2 (6 bases each). V was clipped by 3 bases and J by 5 bases, with 17 bases between them. Germline CDR1 and CDR2: SGHVS and FQNEAQ. The CDR3 runs to 15 residues. The CDR3 loop is CASSLDRGQMDEQYV. For the CDR3, the DNA is TGTGCCAGCAGCTTGGACCGGGGGCAAATGGACGAGCAGTACGTC.

The chain joins TRBV24-1 to TRBJ2-2; TRBD1 agrees at 8 bases. Germline trimming cut 4 bases from V and 4 bases from J; bases unmatched to any gene: 4. The CDR3 runs to 15 residues. Germline CDR1 reads KGHDR; CDR2 reads SFDVKD. As DNA, the CDR3 is TGTGCCACCAGTGAGCGACAGGGGTCCACCGGGGAGCTGTTTTTT. The encoded protein is CATSERQGSTGELFF.

This rearrangement joins TRBV29-1 to TRBJ2-2; tentatively, D is TRBD1 (5 bases). The germline gives CDR1 SQVTM, CDR2 ANQGSEA. The V gene lost 7 bases and the J gene lost 0 bases, with 12 bases spanning the gap. The CDR3 is made up of 14 amino acids. The CDR3, as DNA: TGCAGCGCTGGTGGACATGCGAACACCGGGGAGCTGTTTTTT. Translated, it gives CSAGGHANTGELFF.

The chain recombines TRBV12-3 or TRBV12-4 with TRBJ1-5; D call uncertain. The CDR3 is 13 residues long. V gave up 6 bases and J gave up 3 bases, with 9 bases separating them. CDR3 sequence (DNA): TGTGCCAGCAGGGTGGGGTACAATCAGCCCCAGCATTTT. Encoded protein: CASRVGYNQPQHF.

Here the CDR3 reads CSAPRIGTSGGVKIRDEQFF. DNA of the CDR3: TGCAGTGCGCCCAGGATCGGTACTAGCGGGGGGGTCAAAATCCGCGATGAGCAGTTCTTC. The V gene is TRBV20-1, the J gene TRBJ2-1; 13 bases match TRBD2. The CDR3 spans 20 residues. The germline V gene encodes CDR1 DFQATT and CDR2 SNEGSKA (reference sequence). With V trimmed by 6 bases and J by 8 bases, 25 bases remained unmatched.

This clonotype was detected a few times. J is TRBJ2-1 and V is TRBV7-6; D not resolved. Germline V gene lookup returns CDR1 SGHVS and CDR2 FNYEAQ. The CDR3 loop spans 12 amino acids. Trimming removed 1 base from V and 9 bases from J, with 7 bases in between. CDR3: CASSLVLSEQFF. DNA for the CDR3: TGTGCCAGCAGCTTAGTTTTGAGTGAGCAGTTCTTC.

V is TRBV12-3 or TRBV12-4 and J is TRBJ2-3; TRBD2 agrees at 8 bases. The CDR3 runs to 15 residues. The J segment lost 3 bases and the V segment lost 6 bases, leaving 8 bases of the junction unmatched. CDR3 protein: CASRMAGGGTDTQYF. CDR3 in DNA: TGTGCCAGCAGGATGGCGGGAGGAGGGACAGATACGCAGTATTTT.

In this sample, this clonotype turned up a few times. The chain has TRBV6-5 and TRBJ1-1; D not resolved. V gave up 6 bases and J gave up 1 base, with 3 bases separating them. Per the germline V gene, CDR1 is MNHEY and CDR2 is SVGAGI. The CDR3 length is 11 residues. The CDR3 DNA reads as TGTGCCAGCAGCACGAACACTGAAGCTTTCTTT. Its protein is CASSTNTEAFF.

This clonotype was found many times. The V call is TRBV4-1, the J call TRBJ1-1; TRBD1 is a possible D gene (6 bases). The CDR3 length is 14 residues. Deletions cut 4 bases from V and 0 bases from J, with 9 bases between. Germline V gene data show CDR1 as MGHRA and CDR2 as YSYEKL. In DNA, the CDR3 is TGCGCCAGCAGCCCGGGACACTTGAACACTGAAGCTTTCTTT. It translates to CASSPGHLNTEAFF.

CDR3 nucleotides: TGTGCCAGCAGTTTAGAGAGTACCTATGGCTACACCTTC. Amino acid sequence: CASSLESTYGYTF. The chain uses TRBV12-3 or TRBV12-4 and TRBJ1-2; D is unclear. The CDR3 totals 13 residues. V lost 1 base and J lost 4, with 7 bases in between.

This clonotype was counted only a few times. V is TRBV20-1 and J is TRBJ1-2; unclear D gene. The CDR3 has 10 amino acids. Germline V gene lookup returns CDR1 DFQATT and CDR2 SNEGSKA (reference sequence). Trimming removed 5 bases from V and 0 bases from J, with 1 base in between. In DNA, the CDR3 is TGCAGTGCTGCTAACTATGGCTACACCTTC. Protein sequence: CSAANYGYTF.

DNA for the CDR3: TGTGCCAGCAGCCCGAGGACTTCTCGGAATGAGCAGTTCTTC. Protein: CASSPRTSRNEQFF. The chain links TRBV7-2 to TRBJ2-1; D perhaps matches TRBD2 (5 bases). V was pared by 5 bases and J by 7 bases, with 15 bases between. The CDR3 length is 14 residues. The V gene's germline CDR1 is SGHTA and CDR2 FQGNSA.

The chain carries TRBV4-1 and TRBJ2-5, with TRBD2 matching 8 bases. V lost 0 bases to trimming and J lost 1 base; unmatched junction nucleotides: 13. The CDR3 has 19 amino acids. The germline gives CDR1 MGHRA, CDR2 YSYEKL. CDR3 DNA: TGCGCCAGCAGCCAAGATGAGGGGGGCAGCGGGGGAACCCAAGAGACCCAGTACTTC. Residues: CASSQDEGGSGGTQETQYF.